This T cell receptor (beta chain) was captured in a study of cytotoxic CD8 clonotypes in ibrutinib-treated CLL. As for the study in general: The study included about a dozen relapsed/refractory and about 16 treatment-naive patients; under 18 had IGHV unmutated disease.

Study-wide results and limits: Under treatment, the uncommon public clonotypes either contracted or remained stable. Higher circulating CD8+ T-cell counts strongly accompanied higher baseline clonality, above age-matched healthy donors.

With 5 bases removed from V and 5 bases from J, the gap between germline ends came to 19 bases. This CDR3 comprises 15 residues. The germline V gene has CDR1 SGHAT and CDR2 FQNNGV. Deep sequencing aimed at 1 in 200,000 to 1 in 1 million T cells' resolution. Assay used: immunoSEQ multiplex PCR; TCRdb lists only in-frame clones, some missing. This table has 150,000 to 250,000 clones, around 72% appearing once. A word on this clone: Its antigen is unknown.

The specimen was PBMCs, collected after 24 months of ibrutinib treatment. V usage is TRBV11-2 and J usage is TRBJ2-7; D is ambiguous. The clonotype originates from a human donor with chronic lymphocytic leukemia. The CDR3 sequence: CASSTHPDRPNEQYF. The CDR3 nucleotides are TGTGCCAGCAGCACTCACCCGGACCGACCGAACGAGCAGTACTTC.